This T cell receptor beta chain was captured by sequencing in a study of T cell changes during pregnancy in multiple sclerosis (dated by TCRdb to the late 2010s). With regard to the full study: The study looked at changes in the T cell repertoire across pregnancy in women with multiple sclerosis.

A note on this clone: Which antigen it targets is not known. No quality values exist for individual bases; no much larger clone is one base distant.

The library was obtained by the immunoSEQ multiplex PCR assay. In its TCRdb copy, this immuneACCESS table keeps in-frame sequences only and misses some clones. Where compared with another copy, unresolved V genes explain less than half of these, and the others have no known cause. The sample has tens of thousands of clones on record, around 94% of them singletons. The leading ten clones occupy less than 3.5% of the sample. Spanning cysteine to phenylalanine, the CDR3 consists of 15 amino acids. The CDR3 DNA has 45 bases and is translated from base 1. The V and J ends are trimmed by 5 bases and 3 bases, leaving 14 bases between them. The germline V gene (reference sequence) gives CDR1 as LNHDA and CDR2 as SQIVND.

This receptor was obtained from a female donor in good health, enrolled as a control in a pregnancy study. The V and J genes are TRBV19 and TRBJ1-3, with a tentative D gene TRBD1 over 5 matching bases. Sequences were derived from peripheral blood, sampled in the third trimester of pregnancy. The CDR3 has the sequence CASSLGLGDGNTIYF. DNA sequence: TGTGCCAGTAGTCTGGGACTCGGGGATGGAAACACCATATATTTT.